This TCR beta chain was captured in a study of shared clonotypes between healthy human individuals. Assay: immunoSEQ multiplex PCR; the TCRdb copy retains only in-frame clones and omits some. The sample includes roughly 2.1 million clones, about 93% of them seen just once. This CDR3 contains 13 residues. Germline V CDR1 and CDR2: SGHTA, FQGTGA. V lost 5 bases and J lost 8; bases outside the gene matches: 6. Study findings and constraints: Naive CD4 clonotypes overlapped across several donors at about 5%. Sampling was confined to blood; repertoires within tissues likely differ. Naive subsets tended to show greater estimated richness than memory subsets.

Turning to this clone: The antigen is unknown.

Naive CD8 isolation took CD45RO-negative cells positively selected for CCR7 and excluded terminally differentiated effector memory CD45RA+ cells. Caucasian adults living in Nashville, Tennessee, provided all samples. The TCR was taken from a man between 18 and 29 years old in good health. Some clones in this sample may be carry-over from other donors' samples. The V call is TRBV7-3, the J call TRBJ2-1; 7 bases are a match to TRBD2. What was sequenced was naive CD8+ T cells from PBMCs. DNA of the CDR3: TGTGCCAGCAGCCCTACTAGCGTCGATGAGCAGTTCTTC. Protein sequence: CASSPTSVDEQFF.